This T cell receptor (beta chain) was retrieved from a study of regulatory T cells in long-lasting Graves disease. The germline V gene encodes CDR1 SGHAT and CDR2 FQNNGV. Trimming left V 5 bases short and J 5 bases short, with 12 bases between. This CDR3 comprises 14 residues. iRepertoire HTBI primers and Arm-PCR of CDR3 regions built TCR beta libraries. MiXCR was run by TCRdb on the multiplex PCR reads, yielding one entry per CDR3 protein. This sample has roughly 610,000 distinct CDR3 sequences, with approximately 15% found just once. The time point is: newly diagnosed GD, antithyroid drugs for less than 3 months. From RNA extracted from PBMCs, the TCR library was made. On this clonotype itself: The antigen is unknown.

Findings and limits, study-wide: Few sampled subjects may have lowered accuracy.

The same sample was also studied in work on T cells in Graves' hyperthyroidism and ophthalmopathy. As reported in that work: Together with thyroid ultrasound, orbital computed tomography, serum thyroxine and TRAb, clinical symptoms were used for diagnoses.

The chain is built from TRBV11-2 and TRBJ2-2; D is perhaps TRBD1 (7 bases). This receptor was identified in a woman aged 25 to 39 with Graves disease. Sequenced here: peripheral blood mononuclear cells (PBMCs), sampled at new diagnosis, from a patient treated with antithyroid drugs. The chain's CDR3 is CASSPGGRTGELFF. DNA of the CDR3: TGTGCCAGCAGCCCAGGGGGGAGGACCGGGGAGCTGTTTTTT.